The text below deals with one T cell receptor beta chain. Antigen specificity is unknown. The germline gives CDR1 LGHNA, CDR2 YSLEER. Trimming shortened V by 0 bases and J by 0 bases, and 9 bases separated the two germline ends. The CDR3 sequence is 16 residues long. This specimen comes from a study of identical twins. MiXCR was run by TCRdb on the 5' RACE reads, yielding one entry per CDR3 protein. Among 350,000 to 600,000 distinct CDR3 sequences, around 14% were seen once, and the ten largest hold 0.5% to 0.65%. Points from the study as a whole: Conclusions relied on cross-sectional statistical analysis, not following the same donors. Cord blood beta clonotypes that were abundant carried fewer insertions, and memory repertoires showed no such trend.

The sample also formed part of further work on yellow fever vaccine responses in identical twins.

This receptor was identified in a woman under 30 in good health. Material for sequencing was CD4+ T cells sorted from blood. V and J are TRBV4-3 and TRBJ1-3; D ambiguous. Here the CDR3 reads CASSQDLGTSGNTIYF. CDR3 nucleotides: TGCGCCAGCAGCCAAGATCTGGGAACCTCTGGAAACACCATATATTTT.